This record covers a single TCR beta chain. CDR3 length: 15 residues. Germline-derived CDR1 and CDR2 are MNHNS and SASEGT. Trimming removed 5 bases from V and 3 bases from J; junction bases left unmatched: 7. This entry is derived from a study of identical twins. TCRdb re-analysed the 5' RACE reads in MiXCR, keeping a single row per CDR3 protein. The repertoire includes just over 500,000 distinct CDR3 sequences, around 20% of them detected once, and 0.8% to 1% sits in the top ten. This sample was also put to use in a study of T cells expressing NK-cell markers. As that study records: According to the study, TCR beta repertoires originated from sorted CD3+CD56+NKG2C+, CD3+CD56+NKG2C- and CD3+CD56-NKG2C+ T cells. Each of 6 or 7 donors carried dominant NKG2C+ clonotypes accounting for about 1.0-7.5% of CD8+ T cells. Expanded clones of NKG2C+ T cells had an unclear HCMV specificity.

The TCR comes from a woman aged 18-30 years in good health. This sequence joins TRBV6-1 and TRBJ2-1; 7 bases line up with TRBD1. The sequencing sample was made of CD4+ T cells sorted from blood. CDR3 coding DNA: TGTGCCAGCAGTAAAACCGGGACAGTCTACAATGAGCAGTTCTTC. Translated, it gives CASSKTGTVYNEQFF.